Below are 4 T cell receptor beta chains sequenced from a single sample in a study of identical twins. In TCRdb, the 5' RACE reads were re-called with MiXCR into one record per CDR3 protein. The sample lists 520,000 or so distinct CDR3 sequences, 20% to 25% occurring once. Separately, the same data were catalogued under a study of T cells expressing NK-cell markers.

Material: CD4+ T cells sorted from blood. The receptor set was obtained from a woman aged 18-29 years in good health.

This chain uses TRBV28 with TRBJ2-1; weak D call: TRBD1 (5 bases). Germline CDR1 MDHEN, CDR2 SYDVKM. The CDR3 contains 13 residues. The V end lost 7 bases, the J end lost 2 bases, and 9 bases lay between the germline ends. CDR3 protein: CASKGSAYNEQFF. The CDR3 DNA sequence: TGTGCCAGCAAGGGGTCGGCCTACAATGAGCAGTTCTTC.

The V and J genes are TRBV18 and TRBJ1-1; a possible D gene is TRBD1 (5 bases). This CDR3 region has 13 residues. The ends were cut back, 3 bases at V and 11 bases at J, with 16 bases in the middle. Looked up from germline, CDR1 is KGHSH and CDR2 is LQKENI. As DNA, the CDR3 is TGTGCCAGCTCACCGCCGGGGCCCTTGGGGGCTTTCTTT. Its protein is CASSPPGPLGAFF.

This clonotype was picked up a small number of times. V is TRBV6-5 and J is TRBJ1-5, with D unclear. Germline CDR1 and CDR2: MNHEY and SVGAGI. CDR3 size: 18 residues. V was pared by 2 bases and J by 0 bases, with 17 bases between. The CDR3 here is CASSYGLQERSSNQPQHF. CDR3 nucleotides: TGTGCCAGCAGTTACGGCTTACAAGAGAGGAGTAGCAATCAGCCCCAGCATTTT.

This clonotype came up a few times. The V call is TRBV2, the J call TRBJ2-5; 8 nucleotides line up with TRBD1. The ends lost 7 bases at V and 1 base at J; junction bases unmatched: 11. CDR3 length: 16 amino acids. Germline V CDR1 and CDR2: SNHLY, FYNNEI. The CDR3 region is CASTREGQGSQETQYF. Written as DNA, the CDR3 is TGTGCCAGCACTAGGGAAGGACAGGGTTCCCAAGAGACCCAGTACTTC.